These 29 T cell receptor beta chains came from one sample sequenced in a study of CD8 T cells in ankylosing spondylitis. TCRdb re-called the 5' RACE reads with MiXCR, one entry per CDR3 protein. Of about 140,000 distinct CDR3 sequences listed, roughly 8.4% are singletons. The specimen sequenced was synovial fluid, either unsorted or a sorted T cell fraction (not recorded which). Source of these receptors: a male donor with ankylosing spondylitis.

This clonotype occurred many times. The chain joins TRBV28 to TRBJ2-7; 8 nucleotides align to TRBD1. This CDR3 spans 14 amino acids. V trimming: 6 bases; J trimming: 6 bases; junction bases outside the gene matches: 10. Germline V lookup: CDR1 MDHEN, CDR2 SYDVKM. The CDR3 protein is CASRTGALLSEQYF. The CDR3 DNA is TGTGCCAGCAGGACAGGGGCTCTTCTCAGCGAGCAGTACTTC. Full variable domain (outside the CDR3, taken from reference TRBV28 and TRBJ2-7): DVKVTQSSRYLVKRTGEKVFLECVQDMDHENMFWYRQDPGLGLRLIYFSYDVKMKEKGDIPEGYSVSREKKERFSLILESASTNQTSMYLCASRTGALLSEQYFGPGTRLTVT.

This clonotype was seen just once. V is TRBV28 and J is TRBJ1-1, with D unclear. V lost 5 bases, J lost 3 bases, and 13 bases lay in between. The V gene's germline CDR1 is MDHEN and CDR2 SYDVKM. The CDR3 sequence is 14 residues long. CDR3: CASSPDRLYTEAFF. CDR3 coding DNA: TGTGCCAGCAGTCCCGATCGACTGTACACTGAAGCTTTCTTT.

This clonotype was counted a few times. The chain carries TRBV4-3 and TRBJ1-5; D gene unclear. The CDR3 has 14 amino acids. Per the germline V gene, CDR1 is LGHNA and CDR2 is YSLEER. The germline V and J ends were trimmed by 0 bases and 9 bases, with 12 bases remaining between them. The chain's CDR3 is CASSQDVPLGPQHF. Here the CDR3 DNA reads TGCGCCAGCAGCCAAGACGTCCCGTTGGGGCCCCAGCATTTT.

This clonotype was counted a few times. The rearrangement links TRBV3-1 to TRBJ2-1; D is perhaps TRBD2 (6 bases). The germline V and J ends were trimmed by 0 bases and 2 bases, with 11 bases remaining between them. The CDR3 spans 16 residues. CDR1 is LGHDT and CDR2 is YNNKEL in the germline V gene (reference sequence). CDR3 nucleotide sequence: TGTGCCAGCAGCCAAGATGGAGGGGAAACCTACAATGAGCAGTTCTTC. Its protein product is CASSQDGGETYNEQFF.

Points on this clonotype: Just one base apart from a much larger clone, this may be a read error. This sequence joins TRBV30 and TRBJ1-1; no clear D gene. Germline loops: CDR1 GTSNPN, CDR2 SVGIG (reference sequence). CDR3 length: 14 amino acids. The V end lost 0 bases, the J end lost 7 bases, and 15 bases lay between the germline ends. The CDR3 sequence: CAWSVTLRYNEAFF. For the CDR3, the DNA is TGTGCCTGGAGTGTCACACTGAGATATAATGAAGCTTTCTTT. Looking up the rest from reference TRBV30 and TRBJ1-1 gives the full variable domain: SQTIHQWPATLVQPVGSPLSLECTVEGTSNPNLYWYRQAAGRGLQLLFYSVGIGQISSEVPQNLSASRPQDRQFILSSKKLLLSDSGFYLCAWSVTLRYNEAFFGQGTRLTVV.

This clonotype was seen ten or more times. The V gene is TRBV10-3, the J gene TRBJ1-1; no reliable D call. The V end lost 3 bases, the J end lost 1 base, and 6 bases lay between the germline ends. The CDR3 covers 13 residues. The germline gives CDR1 ENHRY, CDR2 SYGVKD. CDR3 nucleotide sequence: TGTGCCATCAGTGAAGACCCGAACACTGAAGCTTTCTTT. Its translation is CAISEDPNTEAFF.

This clonotype was observed many times. The chain couples TRBV5-1 to TRBJ2-1; the D gene is possibly TRBD1 (6 bases). The CDR3 extends over 13 amino acids. The V gene's germline CDR1 is SGHRS and CDR2 YFSETQ. The V and J ends lost 5 bases and 1 base respectively, with 7 bases between them. CDR3 sequence (DNA): TGCGCCAGCAGAGGGACATCCTACAATGAGCAGTTCTTC. It is translated as CASRGTSYNEQFF.

This clonotype was picked up many times. This sequence joins TRBV3-1 and TRBJ2-3; D remains ambiguous. Germline assignment: CDR1 LGHDT and CDR2 YNNKEL (reference sequence). V was trimmed by 1 base and J by 6 bases, leaving 8 bases between them. CDR3 size: 13 residues. The DNA of the CDR3 is TGTGCCAGCAGCCAAGCCTGGGTTGATACGCAGTATTTT. Its protein product is CASSQAWVDTQYF.

The CDR3: CASSLVWAGQGLKNIQYF. The CDR3 nucleotides read TGTGCCAGCAGCTTAGTTTGGGCGGGACAGGGGTTAAAAAACATTCAGTACTTC. The gene calls are TRBV11-2 and TRBJ2-4; 10 nucleotides align to TRBD1. The V gene's germline CDR1 is SGHAT and CDR2 FQNNGV. Trimming removed 1 base from V and 4 bases from J; junction bases left unmatched: 10. The length of the CDR3 is 18 residues.

At least ten counts were recorded for this clonotype. The rearrangement joins TRBV20-1 to TRBJ1-1; D is uncertain. The germline V and J ends were trimmed by 4 bases and 10 bases, with 13 bases remaining between them. The CDR3 extends over 11 amino acids. The germline CDR1 and CDR2 sequences are DFQATT and SNEGSKA (reference sequence). This chain's CDR3 is CSATPGGRAFF. CDR3 nucleotide sequence: TGCAGTGCTACCCCGGGCGGTCGAGCTTTCTTT.

The chain links TRBV9 to TRBJ2-2; D is tentatively TRBD1 or TRBD2 (5 bases each). V was shortened by 2 bases and J by 4 bases, with 9 bases between the two germline ends. The CDR3 spans 14 residues. Germline V gene lookup returns CDR1 SGDLS and CDR2 YYNGEE. CDR3 DNA: TGTGCCAGCAGCGTCCAGGGAGTCACCGGGGAGCTGTTTTTT. It codes for CASSVQGVTGELFF.

This clonotype appeared many times. The chain couples TRBV6-5 to TRBJ2-2; 9 nucleotides match TRBD2. The J segment lost 5 bases and the V segment lost 4 bases, leaving 2 bases of the junction unmatched. The germline V gene encodes CDR1 MNHEY and CDR2 SVGAGI. CDR3 length: 14 residues. CDR3 protein: CASSLLAGTGELFF. The DNA of the CDR3 is TGTGCCAGCAGTTTACTAGCGGGTACCGGGGAGCTGTTTTTT.

J is TRBJ2-5 and V is TRBV18, with D perhaps matching TRBD2 (6 bases). The CDR3 loop spans 16 amino acids. V lost 2 bases to trimming and J lost 4 bases, with 17 bases between them. Germline-derived CDR1 and CDR2 are KGHSH and LQKENI. CDR3 sequence: CASSPLRRGSGETQYF. CDR3 sequence (DNA): TGTGCCAGCTCACCATTACGGAGGGGCTCAGGAGAGACCCAGTACTTC.

The table lists this clonotype with a few counts. The chain has TRBV20-1 and TRBJ2-7; no clear D. Per the germline V gene, CDR1 is DFQATT and CDR2 is SNEGSKA (reference sequence). This CDR3 has 12 residues. The V gene lost 1 base and the J gene lost 4 bases, with 8 bases spanning the gap. Here the CDR3 reads CSARVPGYEQYF. The CDR3, as DNA: TGCAGTGCTAGAGTCCCCGGGTACGAGCAGTACTTC.

This clonotype was observed at least ten times. This chain connects TRBV20-1 to TRBJ2-2; TRBD2 matches 9 bases. In germline, CDR1 is DFQATT, CDR2 SNEGSKA (reference sequence). CDR3 length: 13 residues. V shed 6 bases, J shed 4 bases, and the junction held 3 bases outside the gene matches. This CDR3 is CSAMTSGTGELFF. CDR3 nucleotides: TGCAGTGCCATGACTAGCGGCACCGGGGAGCTGTTTTTT.

This clonotype was counted a few times. The rearrangement links TRBV5-1 to TRBJ2-3; 7 bases line up with TRBD1. J gave up 2 bases and V 5 bases, and 5 bases lay outside the gene matches. Germline assignment: CDR1 SGHRS and CDR2 YFSETQ. The CDR3 runs 14 residues. CDR3 sequence: CASRPGTDTDTQYF. CDR3 sequence (DNA): TGCGCCAGCAGACCCGGGACAGACACAGATACGCAGTATTTT. Supplemented by reference TRBV5-1 and TRBJ2-3, the full variable domain reads KAGVTQTPRYLIKTRGQQVTLSCSPISGHRSVSWYQQTPGQGLQFLFEYFSETQRNKGNFPGRFSGRQFSNSRSEMNVSTLELGDSALYLCASRPGTDTDTQYFGPGTRLTVL.

This clonotype has more than one count but fewer than ten. The gene calls are TRBV28 and TRBJ2-7, with 10 bases matching TRBD1. This CDR3 spans 14 amino acids. Germline CDR1 and CDR2: MDHEN and SYDVKM. Trimming removed 9 bases from V and 2 bases from J; junction bases left unmatched: 7. The CDR3 bases are TGTGCCAGTCAGGGAGACAGGGGGCCCTACGAGCAGTACTTC. It translates to CASQGDRGPYEQYF.

This clonotype occurred a few times. This chain connects TRBV4-3 to TRBJ1-5; D is ambiguous. Trimming stripped 0 bases from V and 3 bases from J, with 9 bases between. This CDR3 has 15 amino acids. CDR1 is LGHNA, CDR2 YSLEER, per germline. The CDR3 is CASSQDMKDNQPQHF. The CDR3 nucleotides are TGCGCCAGCAGCCAAGATATGAAGGACAATCAGCCCCAGCATTTT.

This clonotype has at least ten counts. The chain links TRBV6-1 to TRBJ2-7; TRBD1 agrees at 10 bases. There are 17 residues in the CDR3. Germline V lookup: CDR1 MNHNS, CDR2 SASEGT. V trimming: 6 bases; J trimming: 3 bases; junction bases outside the gene matches: 14. The CDR3 loop is CASSLPRTGGNIYEQYF. The CDR3 bases are TGTGCCAGCAGCCTCCCTAGGACAGGGGGAAATATCTACGAGCAGTACTTC.

This clonotype was found many times. The genes are TRBV20-1 and TRBJ2-5; D may correspond to TRBD1 or TRBD2 (5 bases each). V was trimmed by 0 bases and J by 5 bases, leaving 13 bases between them. CDR3 size: 14 residues. CDR1 and CDR2 (germline): DFQATT, SNEGSKA (reference sequence). The CDR3, as DNA: TGCAGTGCTAGAGATCCCCAGGGCGGGGAGACCCAGTACTTC. Residues: CSARDPQGGETQYF.

This clonotype was picked up a small number of times. The J gene is TRBJ2-5, the V gene TRBV18; possibly TRBD1 for D (6 bases). The germline CDR1 and CDR2 sequences are KGHSH and LQKENI. The V end lost 6 bases, the J end lost 5 bases, and 19 bases lay between the germline ends. The CDR3 sequence is 15 residues long. In DNA, the CDR3 is TGTGCCAGCTCGCTAACCGGACAGTTGGGGGAGACCCAGTACTTC. Its translation is CASSLTGQLGETQYF.

This clonotype was recorded many times. V usage is TRBV20-1 and J usage is TRBJ1-6; tentatively, D is TRBD1 (5 bases). The CDR3 length is 15 residues. V lost 0 bases and J lost 10, with 16 bases in between. The germline V gene encodes CDR1 DFQATT and CDR2 SNEGSKA (reference sequence). The CDR3 DNA reads as TGCAGTGCTAGAGATCCGGCAGGGTCGCAATCACCCCTCCACTTT. As protein: CSARDPAGSQSPLHF.

V is TRBV28 and J is TRBJ2-7, with 7 bases identical to TRBD1. Germline V gene lookup returns CDR1 MDHEN and CDR2 SYDVKM. This CDR3 has 14 residues. The V and J ends lost 3 bases and 3 bases, in that order; junction bases with no gene match: 5. CDR3 bases: TGTGCCAGCAGTTTGGGGGACAGAGTCTACGAGCAGTACTTC. This gives the protein CASSLGDRVYEQYF. Filled out from reference TRBV28 and TRBJ2-7, the complete variable domain reads DVKVTQSSRYLVKRTGEKVFLECVQDMDHENMFWYRQDPGLGLRLIYFSYDVKMKEKGDIPEGYSVSREKKERFSLILESASTNQTSMYLCASSLGDRVYEQYFGPGTRLTVT.

This clonotype was observed a handful of times. The rearrangement links TRBV5-1 to TRBJ2-7; weak D call: TRBD1 (6 bases). Trimming took 3 bases from V and 3 from J, leaving 16 bases between them. Per the germline V gene, CDR1 is SGHRS and CDR2 is YFSETQ. The length of the CDR3 is 15 residues. The CDR3 reads CASSSQGLDYYEQYF. The CDR3 bases are TGCGCCAGCAGCTCGCAGGGGCTCGACTACTACGAGCAGTACTTC.

The sample holds many counts of this clonotype. The chain recombines TRBV7-6 with TRBJ1-1; 8 bases are shared with TRBD1. This CDR3 region has 14 residues. V lost 2 bases, J lost 5 bases, and 4 bases stayed unmatched. The germline V gene has CDR1 SGHVS and CDR2 FNYEAQ. The CDR3 nucleotides are TGTGCCAGCAGCTTACAGGGGGCGAGTACTGAAGCTTTCTTT. Amino acids: CASSLQGASTEAFF.

This clonotype was seen many times. The V gene is TRBV7-6, the J gene TRBJ1-6, with D unclear. V was trimmed by 1 base and J by 8 bases, leaving 12 bases between them. The CDR3 is made up of 15 amino acids. Germline assignment: CDR1 SGHVS and CDR2 FNYEAQ. For the CDR3, the DNA is TGTGCCAGCAGCTTAGATCCAGCGCCCTATTCACCCCTCCACTTT. Translating it yields CASSLDPAPYSPLHF.

The chain employs TRBV7-2 and TRBJ2-2, with a possible D match to TRBD2 (6 bases). V dropped 7 bases and J dropped 3 bases, with 15 bases sitting between them. The CDR3 is 15 amino acids. CDR1 is SGHTA, CDR2 FQGNSA, per germline. The DNA for the CDR3 is TGTGCCAGCACCCGGTGGAGGGGCGACACCGGGGAGCTGTTTTTT. As protein: CASTRWRGDTGELFF.

This clonotype was detected many times. V gene TRBV4-1 combines with J gene TRBJ2-5; tentatively, D is TRBD1 or TRBD2 (7 bases each). The CDR3 runs 17 residues. Germline CDR1 MGHRA, CDR2 YSYEKL. V lost 1 base, J lost 5 bases, and 20 bases lay in between. CDR3 in DNA: TGCGCCAGCAGCCAAGCCCCCCCTGACAGGGAGGGTGAGACCCAGTACTTC. Protein: CASSQAPPDREGETQYF.

The J gene is TRBJ2-2, the V gene TRBV12-3 or TRBV12-4; D not resolved. The CDR3 totals 13 residues. The V gene lost 6 bases and the J gene lost 3 bases, with 8 bases spanning the gap. The CDR3 sequence: CASSSQYTGELFF. The CDR3 DNA reads TGTGCCAGCAGCTCCCAGTACACCGGGGAGCTGTTTTTT.